This T cell receptor beta chain derives from a study of response to subunit inactivated influenza vaccine. MiXCR was run by TCRdb on the RT-PCR reads, yielding one entry per CDR3 protein. The table has more than 450,000 distinct CDR3 sequences, roughly 10% seen once. The same data also went into a second study, on T cells expressing NK-cell markers. Per that paper: cDNA encoding TCR beta was synthesized via 5'RACE template switching incorporating UMIs. HCMV specificity was not established for the expanded NKG2C+ T cell clones.

The origin of this receptor is a man aged 45-65 years who received an inactivated influenza vaccine. The source material was PBMCs from blood, sampled on the day of vaccination.

In nucleotides, the CDR3 is TGTGCCAGCAGTTTAGGGGGCCGGGACAAACAAGAGACCCAGTACTTC. Its protein is CASSLGGRDKQETQYF. The rearrangement uses TRBV12-3 or TRBV12-4 and TRBJ2-5; a possible D gene is TRBD1 (6 bases). The V and J ends lost 1 base and 2 bases respectively, with 14 bases between them. CDR3 length: 16 residues.